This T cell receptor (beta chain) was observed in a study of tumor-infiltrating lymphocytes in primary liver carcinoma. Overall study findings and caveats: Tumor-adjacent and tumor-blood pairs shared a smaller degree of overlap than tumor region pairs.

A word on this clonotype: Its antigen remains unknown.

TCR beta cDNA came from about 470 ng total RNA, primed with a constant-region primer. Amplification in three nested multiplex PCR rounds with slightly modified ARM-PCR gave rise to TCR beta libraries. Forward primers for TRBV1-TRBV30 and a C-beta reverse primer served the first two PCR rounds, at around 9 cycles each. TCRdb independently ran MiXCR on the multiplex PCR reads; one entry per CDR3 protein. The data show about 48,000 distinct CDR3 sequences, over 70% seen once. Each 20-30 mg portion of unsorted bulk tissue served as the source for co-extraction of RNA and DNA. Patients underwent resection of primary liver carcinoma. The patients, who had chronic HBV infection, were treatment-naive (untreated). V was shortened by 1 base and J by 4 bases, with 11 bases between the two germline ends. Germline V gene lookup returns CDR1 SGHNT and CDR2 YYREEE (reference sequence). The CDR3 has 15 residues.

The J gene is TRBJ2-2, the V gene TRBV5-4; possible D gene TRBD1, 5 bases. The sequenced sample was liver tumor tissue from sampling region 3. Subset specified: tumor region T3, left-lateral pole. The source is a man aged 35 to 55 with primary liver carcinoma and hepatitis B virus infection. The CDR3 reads CASSLSRQGTGELFF. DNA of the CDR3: TGTGCCAGCAGCTTGAGCAGGCAGGGCACCGGGGAGCTGTTTTTT.